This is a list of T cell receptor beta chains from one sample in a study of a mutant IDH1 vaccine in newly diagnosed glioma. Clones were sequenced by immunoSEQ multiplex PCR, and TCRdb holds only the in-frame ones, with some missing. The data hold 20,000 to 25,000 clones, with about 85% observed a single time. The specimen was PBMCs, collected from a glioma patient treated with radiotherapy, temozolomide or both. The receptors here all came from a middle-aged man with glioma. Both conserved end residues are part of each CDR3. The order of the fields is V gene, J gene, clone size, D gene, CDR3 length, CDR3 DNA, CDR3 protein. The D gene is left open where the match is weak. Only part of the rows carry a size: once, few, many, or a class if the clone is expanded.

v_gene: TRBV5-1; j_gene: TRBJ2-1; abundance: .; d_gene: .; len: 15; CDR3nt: TGCGCCAGCAGCTTGGTGTCTGGGCCCGCCAATGAGCAGTTCTTC; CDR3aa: CASSLVSGPANEQFF
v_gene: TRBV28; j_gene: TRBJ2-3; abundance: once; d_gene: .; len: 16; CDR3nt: TGTGCCAGCAGTTCGTCTCTACAGGGACCCTCGGATACGCAGTATTTT; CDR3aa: CASSSSLQGPSDTQYF
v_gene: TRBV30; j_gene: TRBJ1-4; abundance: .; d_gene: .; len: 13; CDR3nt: TGTGCCTGGAGTGGTCAGGAGGTCGGAAAACTGTTTTTT; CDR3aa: CAWSGQEVGKLFF
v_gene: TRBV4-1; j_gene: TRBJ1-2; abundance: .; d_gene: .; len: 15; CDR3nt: TGCGCCAGCAGCCAAGATAGTGGCACTATCTATGGCTACACCTTC; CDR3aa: CASSQDSGTIYGYTF
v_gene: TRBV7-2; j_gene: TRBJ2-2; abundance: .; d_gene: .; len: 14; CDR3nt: TGTGCCAGCACCCTGTGGGGGCCCACCGGGGAGCTGTTTTTT; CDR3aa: CASTLWGPTGELFF
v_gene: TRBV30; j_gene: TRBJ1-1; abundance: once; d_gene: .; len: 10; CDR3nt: TGTGCCTGGATTAGGTCTGAAGCTTTCTTT; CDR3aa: CAWIRSEAFF
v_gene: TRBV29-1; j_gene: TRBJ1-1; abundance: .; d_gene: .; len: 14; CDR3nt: TGCAGCGTTGAAGAACAGGGTGGAACAAGTGAAGCTTTCTTT; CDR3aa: CSVEEQGGTSEAFF
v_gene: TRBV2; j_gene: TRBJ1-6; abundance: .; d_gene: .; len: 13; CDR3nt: TGTGCCAGCTATATACGATATAATTCACCCCTCCACTTT; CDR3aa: CASYIRYNSPLHF
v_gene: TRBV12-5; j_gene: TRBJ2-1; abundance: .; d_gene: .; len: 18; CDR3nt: TGTGCTAGTGGTTTGGTAAACGTGGGGAACCGCTCCTACAATGAGCAGTTCTTC; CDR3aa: CASGLVNVGNRSYNEQFF
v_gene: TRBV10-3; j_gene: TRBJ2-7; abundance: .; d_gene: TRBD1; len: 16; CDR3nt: TGTGCCGCCAGAACAAGCGGGACAGGGACGATTTACGAGCAGTACTTC; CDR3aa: CAARTSGTGTIYEQYF
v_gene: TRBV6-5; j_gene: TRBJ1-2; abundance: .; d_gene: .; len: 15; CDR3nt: TGTGCCAGCAGTTACCAAGCCGAGGGGACCTATGGCTACACCTTC; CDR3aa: CASSYQAEGTYGYTF
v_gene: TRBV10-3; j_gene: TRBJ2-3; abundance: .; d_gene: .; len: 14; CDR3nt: TGTGCCATCAGCCGGGACCTAATCACAGATACGCAGTATTTT; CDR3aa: CAISRDLITDTQYF
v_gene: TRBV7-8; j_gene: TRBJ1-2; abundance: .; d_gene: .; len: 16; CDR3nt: TGTGCCAGCAGCTTAGACGGTGCCGGGGGCCCTCCGGGCTACACCTTC; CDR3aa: CASSLDGAGGPPGYTF
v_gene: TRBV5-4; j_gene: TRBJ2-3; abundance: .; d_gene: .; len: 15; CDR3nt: TGTGCCAGCAGCTTGGCAGGGCTCAGGGGAGATACGCAGTATTTT; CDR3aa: CASSLAGLRGDTQYF
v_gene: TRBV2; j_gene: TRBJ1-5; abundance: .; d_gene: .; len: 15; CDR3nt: TGTGCCAGCAGTCCTTATGGGTATAGCAATCAGCCCCAGCATTTT; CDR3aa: CASSPYGYSNQPQHF
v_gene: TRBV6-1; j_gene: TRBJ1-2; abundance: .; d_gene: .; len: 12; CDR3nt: TGTGCCAGCTCAGAACGGGGGATGGGCTACACCTTC; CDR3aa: CASSERGMGYTF
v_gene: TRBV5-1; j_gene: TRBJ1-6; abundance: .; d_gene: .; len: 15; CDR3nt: TGCGCCAGCAGCTACTGGGGGACGGCTGGATCACCCCTCCACTTT; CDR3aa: CASSYWGTAGSPLHF
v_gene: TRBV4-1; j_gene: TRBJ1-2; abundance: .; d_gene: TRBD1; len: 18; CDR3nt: TGCGCCAGCAGCCAAGAGGGGACAGGGGAACCCGGAGGGTACGGCTACACCTTC; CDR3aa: CASSQEGTGEPGGYGYTF
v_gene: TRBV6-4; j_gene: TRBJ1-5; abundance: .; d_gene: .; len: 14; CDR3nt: TGTGCCAGCAGTGAGAGGGGGACGAATCAGCCCCAGCATTTT; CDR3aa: CASSERGTNQPQHF
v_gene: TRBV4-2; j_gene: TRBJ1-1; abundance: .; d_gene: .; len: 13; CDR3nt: TGTGCCAGCAGCACTACAGGGAAAACTGAAGCTTTCTTT; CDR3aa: CASSTTGKTEAFF
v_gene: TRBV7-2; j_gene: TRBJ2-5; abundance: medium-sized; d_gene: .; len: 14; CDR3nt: TGTGCCAGCAGTCAATTAGGGTCGCAAGAGACCCAGTACTTC; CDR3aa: CASSQLGSQETQYF
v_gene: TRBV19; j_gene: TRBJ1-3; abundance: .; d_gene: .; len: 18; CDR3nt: TGTGCCAGTAGTATCGTCTGGTCCAGAGGGAGCTCTGGAAACACCATATATTTT; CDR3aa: CASSIVWSRGSSGNTIYF
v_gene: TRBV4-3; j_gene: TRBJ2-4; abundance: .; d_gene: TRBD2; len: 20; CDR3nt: TGCGCCAGCAGCCAAGACGGCGGGTTACTAGCGGGAGTGGCCAAAAACATTCAGTACTTC; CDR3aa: CASSQDGGLLAGVAKNIQYF
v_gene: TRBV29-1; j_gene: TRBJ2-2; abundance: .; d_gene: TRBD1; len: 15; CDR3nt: TGCAGCGTTGCTGGGACAGGGCCCGACACCGGGGAGCTGTTTTTT; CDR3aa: CSVAGTGPDTGELFF
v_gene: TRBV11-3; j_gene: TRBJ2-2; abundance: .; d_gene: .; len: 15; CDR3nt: TGTGCCGGCAGCCCCCGGGCGGGGCAGGGCGGGGAGCTGTTTTTT; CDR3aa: CAGSPRAGQGGELFF
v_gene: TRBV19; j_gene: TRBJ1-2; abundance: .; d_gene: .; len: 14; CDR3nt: TGTGCCAGTAGTAGTAGCACGCAAGCCTATGGCTACACCTTC; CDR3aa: CASSSSTQAYGYTF
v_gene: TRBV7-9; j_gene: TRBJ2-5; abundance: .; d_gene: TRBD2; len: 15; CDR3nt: TGTGCCAGCAGCTCGGGACTAGCGGGAGCAGAGACCCAGTACTTC; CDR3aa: CASSSGLAGAETQYF
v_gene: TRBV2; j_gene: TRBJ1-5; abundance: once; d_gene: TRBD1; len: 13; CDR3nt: TGTGCCAGCAGGGACAGGGTCACTCAGCCCCAGCATTTT; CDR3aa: CASRDRVTQPQHF
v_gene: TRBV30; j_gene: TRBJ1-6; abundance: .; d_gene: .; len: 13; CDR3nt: TGTGCCTGGTCAGAATTAAGCGGTTCACCCCTCCACTTT; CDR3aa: CAWSELSGSPLHF
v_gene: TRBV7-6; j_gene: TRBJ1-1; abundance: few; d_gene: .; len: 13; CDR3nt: TGTGCCAGCAGCTTGTTCGTCGGCAGTGAAGCTTTCTTT; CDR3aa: CASSLFVGSEAFF
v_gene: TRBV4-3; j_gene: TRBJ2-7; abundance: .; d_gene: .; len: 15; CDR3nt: TGCGCCAGCAGCCAAGATCTAACAGCTTCCGACGAGCAGTACTTC; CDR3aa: CASSQDLTASDEQYF
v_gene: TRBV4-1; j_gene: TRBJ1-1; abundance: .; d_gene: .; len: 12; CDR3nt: TGCGCCAGCAGCCAAGATCTAGAAGAAGCTTTCTTT; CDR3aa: CASSQDLEEAFF
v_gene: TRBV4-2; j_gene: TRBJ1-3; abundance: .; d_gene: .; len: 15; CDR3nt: TGTGCCAGCAGCCAAGTTGCCCCCTCTGGAAACACCATATATTTT; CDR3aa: CASSQVAPSGNTIYF
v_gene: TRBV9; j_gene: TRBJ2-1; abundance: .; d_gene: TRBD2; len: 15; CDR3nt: TGTGCCAGCAGCGTTTTAGCGGGAGGGCTCAATGAGCAGTTCTTC; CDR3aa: CASSVLAGGLNEQFF
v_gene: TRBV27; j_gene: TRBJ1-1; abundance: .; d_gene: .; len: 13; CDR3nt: TGTGCCAGCAGTTTAACGGGGGCCCGAGAAGCTTTCTTT; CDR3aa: CASSLTGAREAFF
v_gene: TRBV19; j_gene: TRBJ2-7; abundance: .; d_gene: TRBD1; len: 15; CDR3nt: TGTGCCAGTAGTGCGGGACAGGGGACTTCCTGGGAGCAGTACTTC; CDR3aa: CASSAGQGTSWEQYF